Presented here are 24 T cell receptor beta chains from one specimen sequenced in a study of beta chain features in type 1 diabetes. Expressed TCRB transcripts were sequenced because the entire RNA isolate underwent reverse transcription. TCRdb keeps only in-frame clones here, not all; method: immunoSEQ multiplex PCR. The sample has under 450,000 clones, about 14% seen once; the top ten hold 0.019%. Sample: naive CD4+ T cells from blood. All receptors come from a woman between 18 and 29 years old in good health.

This chain links TRBV6-5 with TRBJ2-1; 7 positions match TRBD1. CDR3 length: 14 residues. The germline V gene encodes CDR1 MNHEY and CDR2 SVGAGI. With V trimmed by 4 bases and J by 7 bases, 7 bases remained unmatched. This chain's CDR3 is CASSFSTGWNEQFF. CDR3 nucleotides: TGTGCCAGCAGTTTCTCGACAGGGTGGAATGAGCAGTTCTTC.

V and J are TRBV29-1 and TRBJ1-3, with D maybe TRBD1 (5 bases). Per the germline V gene, CDR1 is SQVTM and CDR2 is ANQGSEA. V lost 6 bases to trimming and J lost 2 bases, with 11 bases between them. The length of the CDR3 is 13 residues. Written as DNA, the CDR3 is TGCAGCGTACAGGACCTCACTGGAAACACCATATATTTT. Translating it yields CSVQDLTGNTIYF.

CDR3 DNA sequence: TGTGCCAGCAGCCCAGGGATGAGGAACACTGAAGCTTTCTTT. Translated: CASSPGMRNTEAFF. The V call is TRBV7-9, the J call TRBJ1-1, with a possible D match to TRBD1 (5 bases). CDR3 length: 14 amino acids. Trimming took off 5 bases at V and 1 base at J, with 11 bases between the two ends. Germline V lookup: CDR1 SEHNR, CDR2 FQNEAQ (reference sequence).

This chain connects TRBV18 to TRBJ2-7, with 8 positions matching TRBD1. After removal of 3 bases from V and 5 bases from J, the junction contained 9 bases not matched to a gene. The CDR3 is 15 residues long. Germline lookup yields CDR1 KGHSH and CDR2 LQKENI. The CDR3 here is CASSPGTGRMHEQYF. Here the CDR3 DNA reads TGTGCCAGCTCACCCGGGACAGGCCGCATGCACGAGCAGTACTTC.

A few counts support this clone. This sample also contains other DNA sequences that code for the same CDR3. The rearrangement links TRBV30 to TRBJ1-5; D unresolved. The CDR3 is 13 amino acids. Trimming took 5 bases from V and 0 from J, leaving 8 bases between them. Germline assignment: CDR1 GTSNPN and CDR2 SVGIG (reference sequence). The CDR3 DNA reads as TGTGCCTGGGGGAGAGATAGCAATCAGCCCCAGCATTTT. Amino acid sequence: CAWGRDSNQPQHF.

V and J are TRBV11-1 and TRBJ2-7, with D possibly being TRBD2 (6 bases). The CDR3 runs to 15 residues. The V end lost 3 bases, the J end lost 2 bases, and 14 bases lay between the germline ends. Looked up from germline, CDR1 is SGHAT and CDR2 is FQDESV (reference sequence). CDR3 sequence reads: CASSFLSSATYEQYF. For the CDR3, the DNA is TGTGCCAGCAGCTTTCTCTCTAGCGCAACCTACGAGCAGTACTTC.

This clone was recorded a few times. J is TRBJ2-7 and V is TRBV30, with D possibly being TRBD1 (6 bases). The V end lost 3 bases, the J end lost 2 bases, and 11 bases lay between the germline ends. Germline V CDR1 and CDR2: GTSNPN, SVGIG (reference sequence). The CDR3 covers 13 residues. The CDR3 reads CAWRKGTTYEQYF. The CDR3 DNA is TGTGCCTGGAGGAAGGGGACAACCTACGAGCAGTACTTC.

The chain employs TRBV28 and TRBJ2-3, with TRBD1 matching over 7 bases. The trim removed 5 bases at V and 2 bases at J, leaving 7 bases unmatched. This CDR3 is 15 amino acids long. Germline V gene sequence: CDR1 MDHEN, CDR2 SYDVKM. The CDR3 reads CASSTPGQSTDTQYF. Written as DNA, the CDR3 is TGTGCCAGCAGTACACCGGGACAGTCCACAGATACGCAGTATTTT. Full variable domain (outside the CDR3, taken from reference TRBV28 and TRBJ2-3): DVKVTQSSRYLVKRTGEKVFLECVQDMDHENMFWYRQDPGLGLRLIYFSYDVKMKEKGDIPEGYSVSREKKERFSLILESASTNQTSMYLCASSTPGQSTDTQYFGPGTRLTVL.

This clone was detected only a few times. The CDR3 protein is CASSLPQVQGGTEAFF. The CDR3 DNA reads as TGTGCCAGCAGCCTTCCTCAGGTACAGGGGGGGACTGAAGCTTTCTTT. This chain joins TRBV14 and TRBJ1-1, with 8 bases aligning to TRBD1. This CDR3 spans 16 amino acids. Germline CDR1 is SGHDN and CDR2 is FVKESK. With V trimmed by 4 bases and J by 5 bases, 12 bases remained unmatched.

This chain connects TRBV20-1 to TRBJ1-2; the D is unclear. The CDR3 has 10 residues. The germline V gene has CDR1 DFQATT and CDR2 SNEGSKA (reference sequence). Trimming removed 7 bases at V and 6 bases at J, with 9 bases between. Here the CDR3 DNA reads TGCAGTGAGACGGCGGATGGCTACACCTTC. This codes for CSETADGYTF.

V usage is TRBV2 and J usage is TRBJ1-4; TRBD1 is a possible D gene (6 bases). CDR1 is SNHLY and CDR2 is FYNNEI in the germline V gene. The CDR3 sequence is 13 residues long. Trimming took off 7 bases at V and 3 bases at J, with 9 bases between the two ends. As DNA, the CDR3 is TGTGCCAGCACGGACAGAGCTAATGAAAAACTGTTTTTT. Translation gives CASTDRANEKLFF.

The gene calls are TRBV7-2 and TRBJ1-5, with a tentative D call TRBD1 (5 bases). Trimming took off 0 bases at V and 4 bases at J, with 10 bases between the two ends. The length of the CDR3 is 15 residues. Germline CDR1 is SGHTA and CDR2 is FQGNSA. The CDR3 DNA reads as TGTGCCAGCAGCTTAGCGGGGGGTGTAAATCAGCCCCAGCATTTT. Translation gives CASSLAGGVNQPQHF.

This clone came up a few times. The CDR3 nucleotides read TGTGCCAGCTCACCAGTAAGCGCCTCACCCTACGAGCAGTACTTC. Residues: CASSPVSASPYEQYF. This chain uses TRBV18 with TRBJ2-7; D is ambiguous. This CDR3 has 15 residues. Trimming took 2 bases from V and 2 from J, leaving 13 bases between them. The V gene's germline CDR1 is KGHSH and CDR2 LQKENI.

This clone has more than one count but fewer than ten. J is TRBJ1-2 and V is TRBV19; a weak D match, TRBD1 (6 bases). Germline CDR1 and CDR2: LNHDA and SQIVND (reference sequence). The ends were cut back, 11 bases at V and 5 bases at J, with 18 bases in the middle. This CDR3 is built from 13 residues. The CDR3 spells CAGGTNQGYGYTF. The DNA of the CDR3 is TGTGCCGGGGGAACGAATCAGGGGTATGGCTACACCTTC.

The rearrangement uses TRBV7-3 and TRBJ2-5; weak D call: TRBD2 (6 bases). Germline CDR1 reads SGHTA; CDR2 reads FQGTGA. V lost 5 bases and J 3 bases, leaving 10 bases between the germline ends. CDR3 length: 13 residues. For the CDR3, the DNA is TGTGCCAGCAGCCGCCCGGGGGAAGAGACCCAGTACTTC. It translates to CASSRPGEETQYF.

This clone was seen a few times. CDR3 sequence reads: CSVPGTSGARGYTF. The CDR3 bases are TGCAGCGTCCCCGGGACAAGTGGTGCGCGGGGCTACACCTTC. The chain employs TRBV29-1 and TRBJ1-2; TRBD1 might be the D (6 bases). CDR1 and CDR2 (germline): SQVTM, ANQGSEA. The CDR3 spans 14 residues. V lost 6 bases and J 8 bases, leaving 22 bases between the germline ends.

The rearrangement links TRBV30 to TRBJ2-7, with D perhaps TRBD2 (5 bases). Germline CDR1 reads GTSNPN; CDR2 reads SVGIG (reference sequence). CDR3 length: 13 residues. The germline V and J ends were trimmed by 0 bases and 11 bases, with 17 bases remaining between them. This chain's CDR3 is CAWSVEGATSKYF. The CDR3 DNA reads TGTGCCTGGAGTGTAGAGGGAGCTACGAGCAAGTACTTC.

In its sample, this clone was seen a few times. This chain joins TRBV11-2 and TRBJ2-7; D uncertain. Germline values: CDR1 SGHAT, CDR2 FQNNGV. V shed 2 bases and J shed 3 bases, with 14 bases lying between them. CDR3 length: 15 amino acids. This chain's CDR3 is CASSLIGKPGYEQYF. The CDR3 region has the DNA TGTGCCAGCAGCTTAATCGGTAAACCGGGCTACGAGCAGTACTTC.

This chain uses TRBV25-1 with TRBJ2-5, with D maybe TRBD2 (6 bases). Trimming cost V 6 bases and J 2 bases, with 19 bases left between them. Germline-derived CDR1 and CDR2 are MGHDK and SYGVNS. The CDR3 runs to 16 residues. CDR3 residues: CASSEHLASPQETQYF. The CDR3 DNA follows: TGTGCCAGCAGCGAGCACCTAGCGAGCCCTCAAGAGACCCAGTACTTC.

This clone was detected a few times. CDR3 loop: CASSPRLGQGGNEQYF. CDR3 nucleotide sequence: TGTGCCAGCTCACCGCGGTTGGGACAGGGGGGGAACGAGCAGTACTTC. The chain combines TRBV18 with TRBJ2-7, with TRBD1 identical over 11 bases. The CDR3 sequence is 16 residues long. Germline V lookup: CDR1 KGHSH, CDR2 LQKENI. V was pared by 3 bases and J by 5 bases, with 9 bases of the junction left unmatched.

This clone turned up a few times. The V gene is TRBV5-1, the J gene TRBJ2-3, with D perhaps TRBD2 (6 bases). With 4 bases removed from V and 8 bases from J, the gap between germline ends came to 14 bases. The length of the CDR3 is 13 residues. The germline V gene has CDR1 SGHRS and CDR2 YFSETQ. The CDR3 reads CASSPEGHGTQYF. As DNA, the CDR3 is TGCGCCAGCAGCCCGGAGGGCCACGGTACGCAGTATTTT.

The gene calls are TRBV6-6 and TRBJ2-4; D unresolved. This CDR3 has 14 amino acids. V was shortened by 4 bases and J by 0 bases, with 7 bases between the two germline ends. Germline CDR1 and CDR2: MNHNY and SVGAGI (reference sequence). The CDR3, as DNA: TGTGCCAGCAGTTTACAGCTAGCCAAAAACATTCAGTACTTC. This translates into CASSLQLAKNIQYF.

The chain combines TRBV29-1 with TRBJ1-2; weak D call: TRBD1 (6 bases). V shed 0 bases and J shed 10 bases, with 15 bases lying between them. The germline V gene has CDR1 SQVTM and CDR2 ANQGSEA. The CDR3 contains 13 residues. For the CDR3, the DNA is TGCAGCGTTGAAGAGGGGGCGATCGGCGCCTACACCTTC. This codes for CSVEEGAIGAYTF.

This clone showed up just a few times. The V call is TRBV28, the J call TRBJ2-4; weak D call: TRBD2 (7 bases). V lost 5 bases, J lost 13 bases, and 21 bases lay in between. The CDR3 sequence is 14 residues long. Germline V lookup: CDR1 MDHEN, CDR2 SYDVKM. This CDR3 is CASSEGGSGHRQYF. The CDR3, as DNA: TGTGCCAGCAGTGAGGGGGGGTCGGGACACAGACAGTACTTC.